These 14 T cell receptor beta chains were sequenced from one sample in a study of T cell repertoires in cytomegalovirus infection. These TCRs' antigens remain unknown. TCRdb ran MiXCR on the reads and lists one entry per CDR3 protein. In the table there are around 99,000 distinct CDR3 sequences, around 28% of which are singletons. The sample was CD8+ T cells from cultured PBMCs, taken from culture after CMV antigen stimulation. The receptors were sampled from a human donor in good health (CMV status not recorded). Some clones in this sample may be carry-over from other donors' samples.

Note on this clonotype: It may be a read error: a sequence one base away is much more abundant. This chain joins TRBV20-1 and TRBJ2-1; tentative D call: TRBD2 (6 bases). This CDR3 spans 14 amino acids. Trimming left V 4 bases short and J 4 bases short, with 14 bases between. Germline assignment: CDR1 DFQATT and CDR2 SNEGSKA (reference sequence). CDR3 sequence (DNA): TGCAGTGCTAACCCGGCTAGCGTTTACAATGAGCAGTTCTTC. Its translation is CSANPASVYNEQFF.

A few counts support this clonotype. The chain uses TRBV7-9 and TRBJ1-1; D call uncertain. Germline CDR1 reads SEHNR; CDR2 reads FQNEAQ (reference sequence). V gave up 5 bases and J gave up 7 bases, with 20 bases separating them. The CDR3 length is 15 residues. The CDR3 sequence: CASSAPWHRDGEAFF. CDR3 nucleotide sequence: TGTGCCAGCAGCGCCCCGTGGCACCGCGACGGTGAAGCTTTCTTT.

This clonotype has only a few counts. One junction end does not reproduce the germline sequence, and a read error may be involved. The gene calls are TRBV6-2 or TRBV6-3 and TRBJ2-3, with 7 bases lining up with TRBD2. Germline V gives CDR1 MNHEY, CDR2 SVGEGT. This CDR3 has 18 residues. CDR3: CASSYPTSGTTSTYTQYF. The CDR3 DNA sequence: TGTGCCAGCAGTTACCCAACTTCCGGGACTACTAGCACATATACGCAGTATTTT.

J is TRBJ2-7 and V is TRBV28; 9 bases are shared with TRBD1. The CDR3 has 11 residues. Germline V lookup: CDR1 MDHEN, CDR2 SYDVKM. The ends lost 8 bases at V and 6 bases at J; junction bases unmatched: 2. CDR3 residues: CASGDRAEQYF. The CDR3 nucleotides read TGTGCCAGCGGGGACAGGGCCGAGCAGTACTTC.

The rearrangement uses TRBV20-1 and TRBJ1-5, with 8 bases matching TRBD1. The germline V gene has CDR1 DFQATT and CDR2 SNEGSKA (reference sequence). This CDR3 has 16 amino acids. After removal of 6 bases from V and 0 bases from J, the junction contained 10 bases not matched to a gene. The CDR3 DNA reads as TGCAGTGCATTTGACCTACAGGGGGTTAGCAATCAGCCCCAGCATTTT. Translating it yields CSAFDLQGVSNQPQHF.

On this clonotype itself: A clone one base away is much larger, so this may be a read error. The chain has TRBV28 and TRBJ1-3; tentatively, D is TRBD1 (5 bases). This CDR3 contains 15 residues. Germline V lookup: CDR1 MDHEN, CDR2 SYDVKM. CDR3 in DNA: TGTGCCAACAGTCCTGACAGAGGAGCTGGAAACACCATATATTTT. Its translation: CANSPDRGAGNTIYF.

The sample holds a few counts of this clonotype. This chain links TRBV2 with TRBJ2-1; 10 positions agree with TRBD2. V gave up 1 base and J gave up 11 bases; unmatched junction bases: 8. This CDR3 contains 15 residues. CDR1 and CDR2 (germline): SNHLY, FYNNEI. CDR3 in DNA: TGTGCCAGCAGTGAAGGGGGTAGCGGGGGGCGACAGCAGTTCTTC. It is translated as CASSEGGSGGRQQFF.

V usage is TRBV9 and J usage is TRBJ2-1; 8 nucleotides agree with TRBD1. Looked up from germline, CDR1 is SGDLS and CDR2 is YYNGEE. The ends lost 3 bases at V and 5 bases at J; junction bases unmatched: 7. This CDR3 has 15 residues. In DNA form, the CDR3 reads TGTGCCAGCAGCGGCCCGGACAGGGCTCACAATGAGCAGTTCTTC. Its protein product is CASSGPDRAHNEQFF. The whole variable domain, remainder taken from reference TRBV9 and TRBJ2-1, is DSGVTQTPKHLITATGQRVTLRCSPRSGDLSVYWYQQSLDQGLQFLIQYYNGEERAKGNILERFSAQQFPDLHSELNLSSLELGDSALYFCASSGPDRAHNEQFFGPGTRLTVL.

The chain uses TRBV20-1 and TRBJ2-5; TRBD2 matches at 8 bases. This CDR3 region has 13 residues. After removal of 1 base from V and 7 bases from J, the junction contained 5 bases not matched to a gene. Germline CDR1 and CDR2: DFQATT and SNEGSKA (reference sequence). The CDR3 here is CSARVGTRWTQYF. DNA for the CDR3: TGCAGTGCTAGAGTGGGGACTAGGTGGACCCAGTACTTC.

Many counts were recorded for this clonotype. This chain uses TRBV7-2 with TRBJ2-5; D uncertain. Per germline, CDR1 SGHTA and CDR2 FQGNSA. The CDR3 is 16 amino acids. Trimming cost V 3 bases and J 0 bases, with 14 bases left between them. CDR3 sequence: CASSLYGWAYQETQYF. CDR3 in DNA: TGTGCCAGCAGCTTGTATGGTTGGGCGTACCAAGAGACCCAGTACTTC.

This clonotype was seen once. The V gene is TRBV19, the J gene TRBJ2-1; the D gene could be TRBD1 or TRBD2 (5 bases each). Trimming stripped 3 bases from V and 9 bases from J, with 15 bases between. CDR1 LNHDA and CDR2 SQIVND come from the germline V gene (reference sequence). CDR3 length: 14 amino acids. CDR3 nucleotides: TGTGCCAGTAGTATTTCCCAGGGAGCGAGTGAGCAGTTCTTC. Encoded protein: CASSISQGASEQFF.

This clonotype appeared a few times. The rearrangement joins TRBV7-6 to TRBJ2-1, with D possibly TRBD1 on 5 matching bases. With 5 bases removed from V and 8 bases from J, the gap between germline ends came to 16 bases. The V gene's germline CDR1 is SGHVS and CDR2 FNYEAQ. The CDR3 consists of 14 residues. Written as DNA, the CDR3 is TGTGCCAGCAGCCCAGTGACCCAGGGCCATGAGCAGTTCTTC. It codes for CASSPVTQGHEQFF. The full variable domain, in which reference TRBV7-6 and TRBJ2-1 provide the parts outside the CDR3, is GAGVSQSPRYKVTKRGQDVALRCDPISGHVSLYWYRQALGQGPEFLTYFNYEAQQDKSGLPNDRFSAERPEGSISTLTIQRTEQRDSAMYRCASSPVTQGHEQFFGPGTRLTVL.

CDR3 amino acids: CASSQDPGGPSGNTIYF. In DNA form, the CDR3 reads TGCGCCAGCAGCCAAGATCCTGGCGGACCGTCTGGAAACACCATATATTTT. This chain uses TRBV4-1 with TRBJ1-3; D unresolved. The CDR3 is 17 residues long. Per the germline V gene, CDR1 is MGHRA and CDR2 is YSYEKL. V was pared by 0 bases and J by 1 base, with 13 bases between.

The CDR3 nucleotides read TGCAGTGCTAGAGCTCCGAGGGTTGGCCGCTTGGGGACTGAAGCTTTCTTT. Translated, it gives CSARAPRVGRLGTEAFF. The chain has TRBV20-1 and TRBJ1-1, with unresolved D. There are 17 residues in the CDR3. Trimming shortened V by 1 base and J by 5 bases, and 23 bases separated the two germline ends. Germline V gene sequence: CDR1 DFQATT, CDR2 SNEGSKA (reference sequence).